The 6 T cell receptor beta chains presented below share a single source sample, sequenced in a study of T cell repertoires in cytomegalovirus infection. TCRdb fed the reads into MiXCR, producing one record per CDR3 protein. This table has roughly 730,000 distinct CDR3 sequences, roughly 36% appearing once. No antigen has been assigned to these receptors. The source was cultured PBMCs, collected from culture after CMV antigen stimulation. These receptors were obtained from a human donor in good health (CMV status not recorded). Some clones in this sample may be carry-over from other donors' samples.

The rearrangement links TRBV6-2 or TRBV6-3 to TRBJ1-1, with D possibly TRBD1 on 5 matching bases. V gave up 5 bases and J gave up 9 bases, with 16 bases separating them. From germline, CDR1 is MNHEY and CDR2 SVGEGT. CDR3 length: 13 residues. Here the CDR3 DNA reads TGTGCCAGCAGTCTGTCCGGGACGTATCAAGCTTTCTTT. This translates into CASSLSGTYQAFF.

The rearrangement uses TRBV20-1 and TRBJ2-7; TRBD2 agrees at 12 bases. CDR3 length: 15 residues. V was pared by 5 bases and J by 5 bases, with 10 bases of the junction left unmatched. The germline V gene encodes CDR1 DFQATT and CDR2 SNEGSKA (reference sequence). The CDR3 region is CSAVRLAGGPHEQYF. The DNA for the CDR3 is TGCAGTGCTGTGAGGCTAGCGGGAGGGCCCCACGAGCAGTACTTC.

This clonotype was seen a few times. The chain recombines TRBV10-3 with TRBJ1-2, with 9 nucleotides matching TRBD1. CDR1 is ENHRY and CDR2 is SYGVKD in the germline V gene. With 7 bases clipped from V and 3 bases from J, the junction kept 9 bases outside the gene matches. This CDR3 has 15 amino acids. CDR3 residues: CAINRAGQGDYGYTF. The CDR3 region has the DNA TGTGCCATCAACCGGGCGGGACAGGGAGACTATGGCTACACCTTC.

This clonotype came up a few times. The chain combines TRBV6-5 with TRBJ2-3; TRBD1 aligns across 7 bases. Germline lookup yields CDR1 MNHEY and CDR2 SVGAGI. With V trimmed by 0 bases and J by 7 bases, 10 bases remained unmatched. The CDR3 is 16 residues long. In DNA form, the CDR3 reads TGTGCCAGCAGTTACTCGATGTCCGGGACAGTAAATACGCAGTATTTT. Translating gives CASSYSMSGTVNTQYF.

J is TRBJ2-7 and V is TRBV28; TRBD2 is a possible D gene (6 bases). The V end was cut by 7 bases, the J end by 4 bases, with 20 bases between. The CDR3 has 15 residues. Germline lookup yields CDR1 MDHEN and CDR2 SYDVKM. CDR3 residues: CASTPPTRKRYEQYF. The CDR3 nucleotides are TGTGCCAGCACCCCCCCGACTAGAAAGCGGTACGAGCAGTACTTC.

This clonotype was observed many times. The chain joins TRBV7-8 to TRBJ2-2; no reliable D call. The CDR3 has 15 amino acids. Germline loops: CDR1 SGHVS, CDR2 FQNEAQ. V was shortened by 1 base and J by 5 bases, with 11 bases between the two germline ends. The CDR3 sequence is CASSLGLAATGELFF. DNA of the CDR3: TGTGCCAGCAGCTTAGGATTGGCCGCTACCGGGGAGCTGTTTTTT.